The clone carrying this T cell receptor (beta chain) was observed a handful of times. The data derive from a study of blood T cell repertoires in COVID-19. As handled by the study authors: Reference gene primer amplification gave nucleated cell count estimates. The protocol was immunoSEQ multiplex PCR, while the TCRdb copy is restricted to in-frame clones and leaves out a portion. The DNA was the basis for D and trimming; V, J and clone size are from that table. The data hold about 70,000 clones, with approximately 84% observed a single time. The V gene end was trimmed by 5 bases and the J gene end by 4 bases; junction bases not matched to a gene: 8. The CDR3 spans 15 residues. The germline gives CDR1 LGHDT, CDR2 YNNKEL (reference sequence).

V gene TRBV3-1 (or the pseudogene TRBV3-2) combines with J gene TRBJ2-1; TRBD1 matches at 7 bases. The TCR comes from a human donor in a cohort sampled during active COVID-19. Source material: peripheral blood. Written as DNA, the CDR3 is TGTGCCAGCAGCAAACCCCAGGGACAGTACAATGAGCAGTTCTTC. Translating it yields CASSKPQGQYNEQFF.